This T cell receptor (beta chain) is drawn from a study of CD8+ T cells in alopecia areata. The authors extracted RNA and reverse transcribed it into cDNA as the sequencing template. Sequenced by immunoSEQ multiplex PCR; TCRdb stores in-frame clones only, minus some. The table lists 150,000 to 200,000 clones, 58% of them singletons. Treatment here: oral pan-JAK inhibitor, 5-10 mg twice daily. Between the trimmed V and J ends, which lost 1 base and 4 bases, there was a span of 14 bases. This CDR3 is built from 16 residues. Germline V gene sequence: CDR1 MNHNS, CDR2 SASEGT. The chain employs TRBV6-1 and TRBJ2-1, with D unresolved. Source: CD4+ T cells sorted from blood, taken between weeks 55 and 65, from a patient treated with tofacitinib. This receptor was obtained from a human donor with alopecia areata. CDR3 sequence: CASSEGPTGLYNEQFF. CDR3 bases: TGTGCCAGCAGTGAAGGACCGACTGGGTTGTACAATGAGCAGTTCTTC.